The sequence of this T cell receptor beta chain was determined in a study of cytomegalovirus exposure and HLA in healthy donors. Study background: Of all 400 or so donors who were genotyped, around 79% belonged to the Caucasian-associated ancestry cluster.

13 Jbeta primers and 60 Vbeta primers were used for the PCR. Repertoires were generated with immunoSEQ multiplex PCR, while TCRdb's copy carries only in-frame clones and drops some. The sample includes 120,000 or so clones, roughly 74% of them seen just once. Study conclusions and caveats: In a later analysis, across HLA loci, associated TCR counts were highest for DRB1, lowest for HLA-C. A later analysis linked a missense variant in DCLRE1C to the trimming of TCR beta V and J genes.

Turning to this clone: Its antigen is as yet unknown.

This sequence originates from a woman between 45 and 65 years old in good health and CMV-seropositive. Input material: PBMCs.

CDR3 loop: CASSLEGIGSDGYTF. CDR3 bases: TGCGCCAGCAGCTTGGAGGGGATTGGCTCGGATGGCTACACCTTC. The chain is built from TRBV5-1 and TRBJ1-2; TRBD1 might be the D (5 bases). Trimming pared 0 bases from V and 6 bases from J, leaving 15 bases between. The CDR3 loop spans 15 amino acids. The germline V gene encodes CDR1 SGHRS and CDR2 YFSETQ.